One and the same sample provided the 15 T cell receptor beta chains below, sequenced in a study of cytomegalovirus exposure and HLA in healthy donors. A multiplex PCR was run with 60 Vbeta primers and 13 Jbeta primers. TCRdb's copy holds only in-frame clones and misses some; the assay was immunoSEQ multiplex PCR. The data contain 90,000 to 110,000 clones, around 80% of them singletons. The sequenced material came from PBMCs. Receptors were obtained from a man in his thirties or forties in good health and CMV-seronegative.

This clone was recorded once. J is TRBJ2-7 and V is TRBV7-8, with D perhaps matching TRBD1 (6 bases). The germline gives CDR1 SGHVS, CDR2 FQNEAQ. This CDR3 comprises 15 residues. Trimming cost V 2 bases and J 0 bases, with 11 bases left between them. The CDR3: CASSLRGQSSYEQYF. The CDR3 bases are TGTGCCAGCAGCTTAAGAGGACAGAGCTCCTACGAGCAGTACTTC. The full variable domain, completed using reference TRBV7-8 and TRBJ2-7, is GAGVSQSPRYKVAKRGQDVALRCDPISGHVSLFWYQQALGQGPEFLTYFQNEAQLDKSGLPSDRFFAERPEGSVSTLKIQRTQQEDSAVYLCASSLRGQSSYEQYFGPGTRLTVT.

This chain connects TRBV19 to TRBJ1-4, with D perhaps TRBD1 (6 bases). Trimming stripped 5 bases from V and 4 bases from J, with 14 bases between. Germline CDR1 is LNHDA and CDR2 is SQIVND (reference sequence). The CDR3 sequence is 15 residues long. CDR3: CASSPQGNGNEKLFF. The CDR3 nucleotides are TGTGCCAGTAGTCCTCAGGGGAATGGTAATGAAAAACTGTTTTTT.

This CDR3 reads CASSQGLAGPYEQYF. The CDR3 bases are TGCGCCAGCAGCCAAGGACTAGCGGGGCCCTACGAGCAGTACTTC. The J gene is TRBJ2-7, the V gene TRBV4-3; 11 nucleotides match TRBD2. Germline-derived CDR1 and CDR2 are LGHNA and YSLEER. V dropped 1 base and J dropped 2; count of bases not matched to a gene: 1. This CDR3 is 15 amino acids long.

The J gene is TRBJ1-2, the V gene TRBV6-1; 7 bases agree with TRBD1. This CDR3 has 14 amino acids. Germline CDR1 is MNHNS and CDR2 is SASEGT. The V and J ends lost 6 bases and 4 bases, in that order; junction bases with no gene match: 8. This CDR3 reads CASSLRGQLYGYTF. The DNA of the CDR3 is TGTGCCAGCAGCCTAAGGGGACAGCTCTATGGCTACACCTTC.

This chain joins TRBV30 and TRBJ2-2; TRBD1 matches at 11 bases. Germline assignment: CDR1 GTSNPN and CDR2 SVGIG (reference sequence). The J segment lost 7 bases and the V segment lost 5 bases, leaving 3 bases of the junction unmatched. This CDR3 contains 13 residues. The CDR3, as DNA: TGTGCCTGGGCCGGGACAGGGGGCGGGGAGCTGTTTTTT. It is translated as CAWAGTGGGELFF. Combining the CDR3 with reference TRBV30 and TRBJ2-2 gives the whole variable domain SQTIHQWPATLVQPVGSPLSLECTVEGTSNPNLYWYRQAAGRGLQLLFYSVGIGQISSEVPQNLSASRPQDRQFILSSKKLLLSDSGFYLCAWAGTGGGELFFGEGSRLTVL.

The rearrangement joins TRBV7-9 to TRBJ2-5; D gene unclear. V dropped 6 bases and J dropped 5 bases, with 10 bases sitting between them. The germline CDR1 and CDR2 sequences are SEHNR and FQNEAQ (reference sequence). This CDR3 has 12 residues. The CDR3 protein is CASSHKRETQYF. As DNA, the CDR3 is TGTGCCAGCAGTCACAAGAGGGAGACCCAGTACTTC.

This chain joins TRBV27 and TRBJ2-7; no clear D. Trimming shortened V by 2 bases and J by 1 base, and 6 bases separated the two germline ends. The CDR3 runs to 13 residues. CDR1 and CDR2 from the germline V gene are MNHEY and SMNVEV (reference sequence). The CDR3 nucleotides read TGTGCCAGCAGTTTAAGAGATTCCTACGAGCAGTACTTC. Protein sequence: CASSLRDSYEQYF.

J is TRBJ2-1 and V is TRBV25-1; 11 positions match TRBD2. This CDR3 contains 15 residues. The junction had 4 bases not matched to a gene; V was cut back by 3 bases and J by 6 bases. From germline, CDR1 is MGHDK and CDR2 SYGVNS. CDR3 sequence (DNA): TGTGCCAGCAGTGACCTGACTAGCGGGGTCAATGAGCAGTTCTTC. Amino acid sequence: CASSDLTSGVNEQFF.

The rearrangement joins TRBV6-5 to TRBJ1-3; D is ambiguous. This CDR3 region has 16 residues. V lost 0 bases and J lost 4, with 13 bases in between. Germline V gives CDR1 MNHEY, CDR2 SVGAGI. In DNA form, the CDR3 reads TGTGCCAGCAGTTACTCCGTCGGGGAATCCGGAAACACCATATATTTT. Amino acid sequence: CASSYSVGESGNTIYF.

The V and J genes are TRBV7-8 and TRBJ1-4, with D possibly TRBD1 on 5 matching bases. The germline V gene encodes CDR1 SGHVS and CDR2 FQNEAQ. V lost 4 bases and J lost 1, with 10 bases in between. This CDR3 region has 15 residues. The CDR3 DNA reads as TGTGCCAGCAGCTCGAGTCAGGGAACTAATGAAAAACTGTTTTTT. This sequence encodes CASSSSQGTNEKLFF. Using reference TRBV7-8 and TRBJ1-4 for the parts outside the CDR3, the full variable domain is GAGVSQSPRYKVAKRGQDVALRCDPISGHVSLFWYQQALGQGPEFLTYFQNEAQLDKSGLPSDRFFAERPEGSVSTLKIQRTQQEDSAVYLCASSSSQGTNEKLFFGSGTQLSVL.

The rearrangement uses TRBV4-1 and TRBJ2-7; TRBD2 might be the D (6 bases). The CDR3 is 15 amino acids. V was clipped by 1 base and J by 4 bases, with 14 bases between them. CDR1 MGHRA and CDR2 YSYEKL come from the germline V gene. This chain's CDR3 is CASSQAAEGGYEQYF. CDR3 coding DNA: TGCGCCAGCAGCCAAGCGGCGGAGGGCGGTTACGAGCAGTACTTC.

In its sample, this clone was seen many times. The chain couples TRBV6-5 to TRBJ2-2; no reliable D call. Germline V gene data show CDR1 as MNHEY and CDR2 as SVGAGI. This CDR3 comprises 15 residues. Trimming took 5 bases from V and 4 from J, leaving 14 bases between them. The DNA for the CDR3 is TGTGCCAGCAGTAAGGCTCCCGACTCCACCGGGGAGCTGTTTTTT. Residues: CASSKAPDSTGELFF.

The CDR3 reads CASSPAGSGGREQYF. The DNA for the CDR3 is TGTGCCAGCAGCCCCGCGGGTAGCGGGGGTCGCGAGCAGTACTTC. V and J are TRBV7-9 and TRBJ2-7; 9 bases match TRBD2. The length of the CDR3 is 15 residues. V lost 5 bases and J lost 6; bases outside the gene matches: 11. The germline gives CDR1 SEHNR, CDR2 FQNEAQ (reference sequence).

J is TRBJ1-6 and V is TRBV4-1, with 7 bases that match TRBD1. CDR3 size: 16 residues. CDR1 is MGHRA and CDR2 is YSYEKL in the germline V gene. V trimming: 3 bases; J trimming: 7 bases; junction bases outside the gene matches: 9. The CDR3 nucleotides are TGCGCCAGCAGCCACCTCCCAGGACAGGTCAATTCACCCCTCCACTTT. Translated, it gives CASSHLPGQVNSPLHF.

This chain links TRBV4-3 with TRBJ1-5; no firm D call. V was trimmed by 0 bases and J by 0 bases, leaving 6 bases between them. Germline CDR1 and CDR2: LGHNA and YSLEER. The CDR3 has 15 amino acids. The CDR3: CASSQETHSNQPQHF. The CDR3 nucleotides are TGCGCCAGCAGCCAAGAGACTCATAGCAATCAGCCCCAGCATTTT.